The sequence of this T cell receptor beta chain was determined in a study of blood T cells in healthy people across ages. General study findings and limits: Naive T cell percentage by flow cytometry tracked strongly with beta diversity.

Each sample yielded at least 6 million isolated PBMCs. This CDR3 comprises 15 residues. V shed 3 bases and J 7 bases; nucleotides not matched to a gene: 9. Germline loops: CDR1 MDHEN, CDR2 SYDVKM. A sample-barcoded 5' primer and a J-beta primer mix were used in a second PCR of about 7 to 12 cycles. TCRdb recomputed calls from the 5' RACE reads with MiXCR, one row per CDR3 protein. The table shows roughly 1 million distinct CDR3 sequences, with less than 25% occurring only once. Ten or more counts support this clonotype. Its antigen is currently unknown. These data were also reused for a study on T cells of mothers and their children.

The sequencing input was blood. The clonotype comes from a girl aged 2 to 9 in good health. The J gene is TRBJ2-1, the V gene TRBV28; 7 nucleotides match TRBD2. CDR3 sequence reads: CASSLRREVHNEQFF. The CDR3 nucleotides read TGTGCCAGCAGTTTGCGACGGGAGGTGCATAATGAGCAGTTCTTC.